This T cell receptor beta chain is from a study of blood T cells in healthy people across ages. A second about 6 to 11 cycle PCR used barcoded and J-beta primers. MiXCR was run by TCRdb on the 5' RACE reads, yielding one entry per CDR3 protein. This table has 1.5 million to 2 million distinct CDR3 sequences, 30% to 35% appearing once. This clonotype was observed a few times. The receptor was derived from a woman aged 25 to 39 in good health. Sequencing was performed on blood.

CDR3 region: CASSVEERSEAFF. CDR3 DNA sequence: TGTGCCAGCAGCGTAGAGGAGCGTTCTGAAGCTTTCTTT. This chain links TRBV9 with TRBJ1-1, with D uncertain. V was pared by 0 bases and J by 6 bases, with 9 bases between. Per the germline V gene, CDR1 is SGDLS and CDR2 is YYNGEE. The CDR3 is 13 amino acids.